This is a list of T cell receptor beta chains from one sample in a study of T cell repertoires in cytomegalovirus infection. MiXCR, run by TCRdb on the reads, gives a single entry per CDR3 protein. The sample has fewer than 350,000 distinct CDR3 sequences, over 7.5% seen once. Sequenced: PBMCs. The receptors derive from a human donor in good health (CMV status not recorded). Some clones in this sample may be carry-over from other donors' samples. Each CDR3 is given with its conserved first and last residue. Fields, in order: J gene, clone size, V gene, D gene, CDR3 DNA, CDR3 protein. A D gene is named only where the DNA matches it firmly. Where a row states a size, it is once, few, many or the class of an expanded clone; other rows omit it.

TRBJ1-2 many TRBV7-2 . TGTGCCAGCAGCTTCCTCGACAGTTACGGCTACACCTTC CASSFLDSYGYTF
TRBJ1-6 . TRBV4-2 TRBD1 TGTGCCAGCAGCCAAGTAGGGGGCAGTAATTCACCCCTCCACTTT CASSQVGGSNSPLHF
TRBJ2-3 . TRBV11-2 . TGTGCCAGCAGCTTAGATCGAGGTCAGACGCAGTATTTT CASSLDRGQTQYF
TRBJ2-7 many TRBV28 . TGTGCCAGCTGGGCAAGGGGACCGGCAGTGACTAGCGAGCAGTACTTC CASWARGPAVTSEQYF
TRBJ1-1 many TRBV6-2/TRBV6-3 . TGTGCCAGCAGTTACTTTAGGGGAGGCACTGAAGCTTTCTTT CASSYFRGGTEAFF
TRBJ2-7 few TRBV11-2 TRBD2 TGTGCCAGCAGTCGCTCGGGGGGAAGATCCGTGTACGAGCAGTACTTC CASSRSGGRSVYEQYF
TRBJ2-7 many TRBV7-2 . TGTGCCAGCAGCTTAGAAGTCAGTTGGGGGTACGAGCAGTACTTC CASSLEVSWGYEQYF
TRBJ2-7 many TRBV7-2 . TGTGCCAGCAGCTTAGGAGGGGGGGCCTACGAGCAGTACTTC CASSLGGGAYEQYF
TRBJ2-1 many TRBV6-1 TRBD2 TGTGCCAGCAGCCCTTCGGGGAGGGCCGATGAGCAGTTCTTC CASSPSGRADEQFF
TRBJ2-3 . TRBV7-6 TRBD2 TGTGCCAGCAGCCCACCGAGGACTAGCGTCACAGATACGCAGTATTTT CASSPPRTSVTDTQYF
TRBJ2-7 few TRBV10-3 . TGTGCCAACGGCGGGATCCTCTACGAGCAGTACTTC CANGGILYEQYF
TRBJ2-2 . TRBV6-4 . TGTGCCAGCAGTGACTCTGCGGGAACGAACACCGGGGAGCTGTTTTTT CASSDSAGTNTGELFF
TRBJ2-1 many TRBV7-2 TRBD2 TGTGCCAGCAAGCTGAGCGGGGCGCTCAATGAGCAGTTCTTC CASKLSGALNEQFF
TRBJ2-4 few TRBV25-1 . TGTGCCAGCAGTGAAGAGGGCCCCCGTATTCAGTACTTC CASSEEGPRIQYF
TRBJ2-1 many TRBV7-9 TRBD2 TGTGCCAGCAGCTTACTAGCGGGAGTATCATACAATGAGCAGTTCTTC CASSLLAGVSYNEQFF
TRBJ2-7 . TRBV28 TRBD1 TGTGCCAGCGGCCGGGACAGGGGCTACGAGCAGTACTTC CASGRDRGYEQYF
TRBJ2-3 many TRBV6-2/TRBV6-3 . TGTGCCAGCAGCGACGCGTCAGGGTCAGATACGCAGTATTTT CASSDASGSDTQYF
TRBJ2-3 many TRBV7-2 TRBD2 TGTGCCAGCAGCTTACTAGCGGGACACACAGATACGCAGTATTTT CASSLLAGHTDTQYF
TRBJ1-3 . TRBV7-1 TRBD1 TGTGCCAGCCCGCTAACACAGGGGGCTGGTGGAAACACCATATATTTT CASPLTQGAGGNTIYF
TRBJ1-3 . TRBV29-1 . TGCAGCGTTGATCTCCGGGACAAAGGAAACACCATATATTTT CSVDLRDKGNTIYF
TRBJ1-5 few TRBV19 . TGTGCCAGTAGCCAGACCAACCCCAGCAATCAGCCCCAGCATTTT CASSQTNPSNQPQHF
TRBJ1-6 few TRBV27 . TGTGCCAGCAGTTCCCCGGGGGTTTCACCCCTCCACTTT CASSSPGVSPLHF
TRBJ2-5 many TRBV11-2 TRBD2 TGTGCCAGCACCGCCGCGGCTAGCGGGTTTGAAGAGACCCAGTACTTC CASTAAASGFEETQYF
TRBJ1-1 few TRBV6-5 . TGTGCCAGCTGGGACATGAACACTGAAGCTTTCTTT CASWDMNTEAFF
TRBJ2-6 many TRBV12-3/TRBV12-4 . TGTGCCAGCAGTCTTCGGAGCTCTGGGGCCAACGTCCTGACTTTC CASSLRSSGANVLTF
TRBJ1-2 few TRBV7-2 . TGTGCCAGCAGCATTCCGCCACAGGGAGGCTATGGCTACACCTTC CASSIPPQGGYGYTF
TRBJ1-2 many TRBV20-1 TRBD1 TGCAGTGCCCACGAACAGGGGGACTATGGCTACACCTTC CSAHEQGDYGYTF
TRBJ2-1 . TRBV11-2 . TGTGCCAGCAGCTTAGAACCTGGCAATGAGCAGTTCTTC CASSLEPGNEQFF
TRBJ2-3 many TRBV6-2/TRBV6-3 . TGTGCCAGCAGTGAGACTTACCACACAGATACGCAGTATTTT CASSETYHTDTQYF
TRBJ1-1 . TRBV18 TRBD1 TGTGCCAGCTCAGATTATCACAGGGGGAACACTGAAGCTTTCTTT CASSDYHRGNTEAFF
TRBJ2-6 many TRBV7-8 . TGTGCCAGCAGCTCCCAAACCGGGGCCAACGTCCTGACTTTC CASSSQTGANVLTF
TRBJ1-4 many TRBV7-2 . TGTGCCAGCAGCCAAACCCCCAACCTTAGACAGTGGGAAGAAAAACTGTTTTTT CASSQTPNLRQWEEKLFF
TRBJ2-3 many TRBV7-8 . TGTGCCAGCAGCTCTTCTGGGAGCTACAGCACAGATACGCAGTATTTT CASSSSGSYSTDTQYF
TRBJ1-1 . TRBV2 . TGTGCCACCCTTCAGGGTGGGACTGAAGCTTTCTTT CATLQGGTEAFF
TRBJ1-4 few TRBV4-3 . TGCGCCAGCAGCCTACACAACAGTGGAGTTATAAATGAAAAACTGTTTTTT CASSLHNSGVINEKLFF
TRBJ1-1 few TRBV20-1 . TGCAGTGCAAACAGGGCGATGGGCACTGAAGCTTTCTTT CSANRAMGTEAFF
TRBJ1-5 . TRBV6-2/TRBV6-3 . TGTGCCAGCAGTCAAAGGTTTTCTCACAATCAGCCCCAGCATTTT CASSQRFSHNQPQHF
TRBJ2-5 many TRBV7-2 . TGTGCCAGCAGCCAAGGGGGTGGTGGTCGAGAGACCCAGTACTTC CASSQGGGGRETQYF
TRBJ1-5 many TRBV7-9 . TGTGCCAGCAGCTTAGCAGGGAGCCATCAGCCCCAGCATTTT CASSLAGSHQPQHF
TRBJ1-3 many TRBV20-1 . TGCAGTGCCTACCAGGGACTGAACTCTGGAAACACCATATATTTT CSAYQGLNSGNTIYF
TRBJ2-7 few TRBV7-2 . TGTGCCAGCAGCTCGCATCGGCTGGCTAGCTCCTACGAGCAGTACTTC CASSSHRLASSYEQYF